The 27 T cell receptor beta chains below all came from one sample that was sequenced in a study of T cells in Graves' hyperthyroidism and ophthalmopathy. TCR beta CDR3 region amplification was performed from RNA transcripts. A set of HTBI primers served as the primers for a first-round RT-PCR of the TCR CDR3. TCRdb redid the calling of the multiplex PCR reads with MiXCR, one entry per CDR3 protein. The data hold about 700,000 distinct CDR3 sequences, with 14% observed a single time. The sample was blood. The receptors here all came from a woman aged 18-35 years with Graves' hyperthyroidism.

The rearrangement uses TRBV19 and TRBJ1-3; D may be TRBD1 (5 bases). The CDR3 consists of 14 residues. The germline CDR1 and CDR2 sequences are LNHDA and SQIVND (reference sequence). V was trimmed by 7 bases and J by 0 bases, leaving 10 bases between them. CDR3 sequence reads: CASTGGSSGNTIYF. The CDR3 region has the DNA TGTGCCAGTACCGGGGGAAGCTCTGGAAACACCATATATTTT.

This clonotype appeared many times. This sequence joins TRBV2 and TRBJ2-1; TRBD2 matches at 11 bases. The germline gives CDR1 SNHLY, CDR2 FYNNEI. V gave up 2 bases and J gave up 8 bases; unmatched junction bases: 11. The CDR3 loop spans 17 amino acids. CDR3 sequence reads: CASSESTSGSRGDEQFF. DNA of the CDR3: TGTGCCAGCAGTGAAAGTACTAGCGGGAGCCGGGGCGATGAGCAGTTCTTC.

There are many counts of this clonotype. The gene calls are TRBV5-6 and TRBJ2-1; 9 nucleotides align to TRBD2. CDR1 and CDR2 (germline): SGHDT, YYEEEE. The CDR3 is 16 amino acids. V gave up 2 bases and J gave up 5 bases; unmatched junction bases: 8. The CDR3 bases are TGTGCCAGCAGCTTCGATAGGGTAGCGGGAGACAATGAGCAGTTCTTC. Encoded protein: CASSFDRVAGDNEQFF.

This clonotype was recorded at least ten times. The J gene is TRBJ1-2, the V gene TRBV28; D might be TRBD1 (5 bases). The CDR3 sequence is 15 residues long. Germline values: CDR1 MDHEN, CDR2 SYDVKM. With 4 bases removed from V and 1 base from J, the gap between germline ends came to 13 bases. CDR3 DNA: TGTGCCAGCAGTTCCTTCACAGGTGTTAACTATGGCTACACCTTC. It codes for CASSSFTGVNYGYTF.

In nucleotides, the CDR3 is TGTGCCAGCAGTGAAGATGACAGGGTGGGATCACCCCTCCACTTT. This codes for CASSEDDRVGSPLHF. This chain joins TRBV25-1 and TRBJ1-6, with TRBD1 matching 7 bases. J lost 10 bases, V lost 2 bases, and 8 bases had no gene match. Germline V gives CDR1 MGHDK, CDR2 SYGVNS. CDR3 length equals 15 residues.

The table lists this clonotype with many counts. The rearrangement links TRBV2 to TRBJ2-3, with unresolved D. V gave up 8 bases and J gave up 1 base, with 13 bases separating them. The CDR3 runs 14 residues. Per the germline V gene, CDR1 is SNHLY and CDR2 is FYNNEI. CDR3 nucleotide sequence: TGTGCCAGCGGCCCAGCAGGCCGCACAGATACGCAGTATTTT. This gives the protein CASGPAGRTDTQYF.

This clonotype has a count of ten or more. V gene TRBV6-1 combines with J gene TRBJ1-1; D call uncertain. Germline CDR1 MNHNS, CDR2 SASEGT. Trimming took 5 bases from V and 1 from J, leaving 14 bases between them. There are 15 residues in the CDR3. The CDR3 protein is CASSQRWSENTEAFF. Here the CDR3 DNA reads TGTGCCAGCAGTCAACGTTGGTCTGAGAACACTGAAGCTTTCTTT.

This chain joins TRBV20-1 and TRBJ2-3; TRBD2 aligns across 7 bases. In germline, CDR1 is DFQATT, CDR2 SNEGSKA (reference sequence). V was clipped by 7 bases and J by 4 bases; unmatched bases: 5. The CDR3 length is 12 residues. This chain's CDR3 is CSGVSGADTQYF. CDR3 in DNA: TGCAGTGGTGTCAGCGGGGCAGATACGCAGTATTTT.

CDR3 loop: CASSRGQARHTF. The DNA of the CDR3 is TGTGCCAGCAGCAGAGGACAGGCCCGACACACCTTC. The V call is TRBV6-1, the J call TRBJ1-2; 7 bases fit TRBD1. This CDR3 has 12 residues. The ends lost 6 bases at V and 12 bases at J; junction bases unmatched: 10. Germline lookup yields CDR1 MNHNS and CDR2 SASEGT.

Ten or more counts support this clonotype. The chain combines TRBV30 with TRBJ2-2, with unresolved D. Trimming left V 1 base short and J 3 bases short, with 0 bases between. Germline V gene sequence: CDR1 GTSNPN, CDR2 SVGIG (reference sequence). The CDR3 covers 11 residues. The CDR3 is CAWSDTGELFF. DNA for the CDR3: TGTGCCTGGAGTGACACCGGGGAGCTGTTTTTT.

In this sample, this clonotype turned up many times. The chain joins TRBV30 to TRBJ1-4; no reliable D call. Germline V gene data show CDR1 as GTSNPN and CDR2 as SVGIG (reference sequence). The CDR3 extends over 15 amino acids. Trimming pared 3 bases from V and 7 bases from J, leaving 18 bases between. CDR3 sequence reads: CAWSATIWGVEKLFF. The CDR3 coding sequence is TGTGCCTGGAGCGCCACTATTTGGGGTGTTGAAAAACTGTTTTTT.

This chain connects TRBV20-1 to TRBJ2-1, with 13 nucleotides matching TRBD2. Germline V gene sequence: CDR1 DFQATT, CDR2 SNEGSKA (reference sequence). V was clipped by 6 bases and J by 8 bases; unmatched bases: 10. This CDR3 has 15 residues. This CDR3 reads CSAQDGTSGTYEQFF. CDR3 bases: TGCAGTGCCCAAGATGGGACTAGCGGGACTTATGAGCAGTTCTTC.

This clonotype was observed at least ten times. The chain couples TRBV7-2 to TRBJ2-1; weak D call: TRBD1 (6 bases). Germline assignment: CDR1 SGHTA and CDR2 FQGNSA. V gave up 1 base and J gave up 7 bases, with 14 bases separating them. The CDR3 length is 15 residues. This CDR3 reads CASSLVGQMENEQFF. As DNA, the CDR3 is TGTGCCAGCAGCTTAGTAGGACAGATGGAGAATGAGCAGTTCTTC. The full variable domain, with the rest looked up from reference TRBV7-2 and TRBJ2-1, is GAGVSQSPSNKVTEKGKDVELRCDPISGHTALYWYRQSLGQGLEFLIYFQGNSAPDKSGLPSDRFSAERTGGSVSTLTIQRTQQEDSAVYLCASSLVGQMENEQFFGPGTRLTVL.

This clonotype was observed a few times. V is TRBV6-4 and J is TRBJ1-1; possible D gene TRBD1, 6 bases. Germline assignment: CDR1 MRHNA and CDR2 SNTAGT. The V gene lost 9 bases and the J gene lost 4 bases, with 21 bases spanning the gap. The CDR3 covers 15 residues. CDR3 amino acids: CASKEQGAPSTEAFF. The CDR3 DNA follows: TGTGCCAGTAAAGAACAGGGAGCACCTTCCACTGAAGCTTTCTTT.

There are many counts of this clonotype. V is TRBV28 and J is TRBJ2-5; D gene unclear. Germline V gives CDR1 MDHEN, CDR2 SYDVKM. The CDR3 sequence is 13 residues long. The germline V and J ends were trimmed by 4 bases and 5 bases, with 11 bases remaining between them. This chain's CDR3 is CASSSVMSETQYF. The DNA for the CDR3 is TGTGCCAGCAGTTCCGTGATGAGTGAGACCCAGTACTTC.

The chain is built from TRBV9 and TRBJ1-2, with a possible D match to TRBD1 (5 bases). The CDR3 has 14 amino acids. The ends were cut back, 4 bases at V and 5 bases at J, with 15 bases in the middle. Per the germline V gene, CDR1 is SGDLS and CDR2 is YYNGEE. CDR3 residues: CASSPMGPQYGYTF. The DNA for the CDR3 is TGTGCCAGCAGCCCGATGGGGCCCCAGTATGGCTACACCTTC.

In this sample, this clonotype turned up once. The CDR3 DNA reads as TGTGCCAGCAGTTACGGGTTCCGGGGCGCGGGGACAGATACGCAGTATTTT. Its protein product is CASSYGFRGAGTDTQYF. The chain links TRBV6-5 to TRBJ2-3; a possible D gene is TRBD2 (6 bases). Deletions cut 2 bases from V and 3 bases from J, with 18 bases between. Per the germline V gene, CDR1 is MNHEY and CDR2 is SVGAGI. The CDR3 length is 17 residues.

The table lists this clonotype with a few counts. The CDR3, as DNA: TGTGCCAGCAGTCCAACGGGACGCCGTCGGAGCAATCAGCCCCAGCATTTT. Its translation is CASSPTGRRRSNQPQHF. V and J are TRBV6-1 and TRBJ1-5; TRBD1 is a possible D gene (5 bases). The CDR3 consists of 17 residues. In germline, CDR1 is MNHNS, CDR2 SASEGT. Trimming stripped 5 bases from V and 1 base from J, with 18 bases between.

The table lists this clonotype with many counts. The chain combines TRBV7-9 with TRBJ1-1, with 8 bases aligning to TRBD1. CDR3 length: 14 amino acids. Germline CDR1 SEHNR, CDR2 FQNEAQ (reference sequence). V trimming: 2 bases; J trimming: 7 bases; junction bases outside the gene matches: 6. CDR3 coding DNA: TGTGCCAGCAGCTTACGAGGACAGGGCGGTGAAGCTTTCTTT. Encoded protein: CASSLRGQGGEAFF.

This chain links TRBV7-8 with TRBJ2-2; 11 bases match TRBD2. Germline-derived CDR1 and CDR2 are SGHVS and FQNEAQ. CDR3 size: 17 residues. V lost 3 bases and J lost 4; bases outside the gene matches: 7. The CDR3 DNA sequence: TGTGCCAGCAGCTTTCCTAGCGGGAGGCTGGCCACCGGGGAGCTGTTTTTT. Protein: CASSFPSGRLATGELFF.

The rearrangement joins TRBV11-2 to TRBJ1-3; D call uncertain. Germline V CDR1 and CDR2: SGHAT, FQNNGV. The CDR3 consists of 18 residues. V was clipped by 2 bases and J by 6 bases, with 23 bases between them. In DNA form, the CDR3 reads TGTGCCAGCAGCTTATTGTTTCCGAGGCCTTCGTACCCAAACACCATATATTTT. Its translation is CASSLLFPRPSYPNTIYF.

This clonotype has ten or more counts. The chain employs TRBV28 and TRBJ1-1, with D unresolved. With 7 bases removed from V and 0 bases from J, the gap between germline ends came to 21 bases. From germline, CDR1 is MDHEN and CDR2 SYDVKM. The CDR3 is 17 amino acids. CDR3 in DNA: TGTGCCAGCACAATCCTAGGACCCATAGGCATGAACACTGAAGCTTTCTTT. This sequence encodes CASTILGPIGMNTEAFF.

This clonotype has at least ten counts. The CDR3 spells CASSARVSGRAYEQYF. The CDR3 bases are TGCGCCAGCAGCGCCCGTGTTAGCGGGAGGGCCTACGAGCAGTACTTC. This sequence joins TRBV4-1 and TRBJ2-7, with 11 positions matching TRBD2. The CDR3 sequence is 16 residues long. Germline V gene sequence: CDR1 MGHRA, CDR2 YSYEKL. V gave up 5 bases and J gave up 2 bases; unmatched junction bases: 8.

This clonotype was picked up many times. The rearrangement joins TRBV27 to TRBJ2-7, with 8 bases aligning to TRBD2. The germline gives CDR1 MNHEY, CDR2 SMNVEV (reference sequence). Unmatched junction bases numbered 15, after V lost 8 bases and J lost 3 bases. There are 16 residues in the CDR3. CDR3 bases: TGTGCCAGCGCCTACCCCGGGGGGGGGAATCTCTACGAGCAGTACTTC. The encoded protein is CASAYPGGGNLYEQYF.

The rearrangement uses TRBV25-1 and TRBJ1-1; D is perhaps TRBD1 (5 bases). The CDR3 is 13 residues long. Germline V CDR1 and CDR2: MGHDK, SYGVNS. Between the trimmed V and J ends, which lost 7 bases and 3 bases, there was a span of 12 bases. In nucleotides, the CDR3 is TGTGCCAGCATTGGGGGTAGGCACACTGAAGCTTTCTTT. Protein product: CASIGGRHTEAFF.

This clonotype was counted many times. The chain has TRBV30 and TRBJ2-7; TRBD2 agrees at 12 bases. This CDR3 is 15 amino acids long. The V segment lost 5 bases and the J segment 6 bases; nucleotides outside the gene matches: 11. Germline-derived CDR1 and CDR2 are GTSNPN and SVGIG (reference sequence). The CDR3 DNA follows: TGTGCCTGGTCCCTCCGACTAGCGGGAGTGCGCGAGCAGTACTTC. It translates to CAWSLRLAGVREQYF.

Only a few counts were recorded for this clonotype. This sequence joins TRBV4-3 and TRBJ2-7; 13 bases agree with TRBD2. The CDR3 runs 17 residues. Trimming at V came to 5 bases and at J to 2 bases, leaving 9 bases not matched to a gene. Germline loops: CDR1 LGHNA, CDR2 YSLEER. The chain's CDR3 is CASSGGTSGNQPYEQYF. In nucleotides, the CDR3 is TGCGCCAGCAGCGGAGGGACTAGCGGGAATCAGCCCTACGAGCAGTACTTC.